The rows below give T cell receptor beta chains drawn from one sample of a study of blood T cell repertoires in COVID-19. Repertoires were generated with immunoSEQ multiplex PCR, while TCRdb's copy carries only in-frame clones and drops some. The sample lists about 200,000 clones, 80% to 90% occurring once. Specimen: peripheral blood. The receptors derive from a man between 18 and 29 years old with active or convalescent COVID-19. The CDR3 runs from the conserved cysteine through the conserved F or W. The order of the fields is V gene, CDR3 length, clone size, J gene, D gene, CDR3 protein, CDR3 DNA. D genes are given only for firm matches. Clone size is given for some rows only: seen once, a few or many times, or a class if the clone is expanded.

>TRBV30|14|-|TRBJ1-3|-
CAWGSGISGNTIYF
TGTGCCTGGGGCTCGGGGATCTCTGGAAACACCATATATTTT
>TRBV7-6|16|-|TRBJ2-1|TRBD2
CASSPWTSGRDNEQFF
TGTGCCAGCAGCCCCTGGACTAGCGGGCGGGATAATGAGCAGTTCTTC
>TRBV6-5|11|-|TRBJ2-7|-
CATRDTYEQYF
TGTGCCACGAGAGATACCTACGAGCAGTACTTC
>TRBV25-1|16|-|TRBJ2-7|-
CASSEGVKIPPGEQYF
TGTGCCAGCAGTGAGGGAGTAAAAATTCCACCGGGGGAGCAGTACTTC
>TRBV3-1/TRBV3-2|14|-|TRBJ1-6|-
CASSQAQDNSPLHF
TGTGCCAGCAGCCAAGCACAGGATAATTCACCCCTCCACTTT
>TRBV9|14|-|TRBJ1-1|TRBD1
CASSLGQGAGEAFF
TGTGCCAGCAGCCTAGGACAGGGGGCAGGTGAAGCTTTCTTT
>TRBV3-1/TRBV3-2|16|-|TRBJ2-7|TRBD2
CASTQGLAGVSHEQYF
TGTGCCAGCACCCAGGGACTAGCGGGAGTATCCCACGAGCAGTACTTC
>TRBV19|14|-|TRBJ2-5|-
CASSIRLAGETQYF
TGTGCCAGTAGTATCCGGCTAGCAGGAGAGACCCAGTACTTC
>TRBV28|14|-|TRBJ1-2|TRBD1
CASVTGSPSYGYTF
TGTGCCAGCGTGACAGGGTCGCCCTCCTATGGCTACACCTTC
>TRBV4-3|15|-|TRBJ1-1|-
CASSQDPGVNTEAFF
TGCGCCAGCAGCCAAGATCCCGGGGTGAACACTGAAGCTTTCTTT
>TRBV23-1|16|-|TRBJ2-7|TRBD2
CAASRGRASGTGEQYF
TGCGCCGCCTCGAGGGGCCGGGCTAGCGGAACCGGGGAGCAGTACTTC
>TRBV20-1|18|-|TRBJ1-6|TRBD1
CSASSTGQSSSYNSPLHF
TGCAGTGCTAGTTCCACGGGACAGTCAAGCTCCTATAATTCACCCCTCCACTTT
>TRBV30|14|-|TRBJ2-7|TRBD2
CAWSPYSGSYEQYF
TGTGCCTGGAGTCCCTATAGCGGGAGCTACGAGCAGTACTTC
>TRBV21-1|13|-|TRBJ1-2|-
CASSPGTVYGYTF
TGTGCCAGCAGCCCCGGGACAGTGTATGGCTACACCTTC
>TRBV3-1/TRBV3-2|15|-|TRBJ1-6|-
CASSEQVLNNSPLHF
TGTGCCAGCAGCGAGCAGGTCCTGAATAATTCACCCCTCCACTTT
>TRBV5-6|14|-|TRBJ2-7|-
CASSITGTWWEQYF
TGTGCCAGCAGCATAACCGGGACTTGGTGGGAGCAGTACTTC
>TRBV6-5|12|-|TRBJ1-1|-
CASNTGTTEAFF
TGTGCCAGCAACACAGGGACCACTGAAGCTTTCTTT
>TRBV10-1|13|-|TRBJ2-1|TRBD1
CASTKDRADEQFF
TGCGCCAGCACGAAAGACAGGGCCGATGAGCAGTTCTTC
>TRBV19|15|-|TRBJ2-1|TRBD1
CASRLDRSSYNEQFF
TGTGCCAGTAGATTGGACAGGTCCTCCTACAATGAGCAGTTCTTC
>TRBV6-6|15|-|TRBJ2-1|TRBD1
CASSPDRVMYNEQFF
TGTGCCAGCAGCCCGGACAGGGTAATGTATAATGAGCAGTTCTTC
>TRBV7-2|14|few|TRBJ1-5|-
CASSPDISNQPQHF
TGTGCCAGCAGCCCGGACATCAGCAATCAGCCCCAGCATTTT
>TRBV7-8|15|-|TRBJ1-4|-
CASSVLRGGREKLFF
TGTGCCAGCAGCGTTCTCCGGGGGGGTCGGGAAAAACTGTTTTTT
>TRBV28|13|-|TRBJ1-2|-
CASSPRANYGYTF
TGTGCCAGCAGTCCCCGGGCTAACTATGGCTACACCTTC
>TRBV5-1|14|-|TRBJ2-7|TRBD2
CASSGAGGSYEQYF
TGCGCCAGCAGCGGAGCGGGAGGGTCCTACGAGCAGTACTTC
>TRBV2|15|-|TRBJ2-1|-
CASSDGSGSYNEQFF
TGTGCCAGCAGTGATGGTAGCGGAAGCTACAATGAGCAGTTCTTC
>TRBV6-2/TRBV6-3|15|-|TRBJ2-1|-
CASSYSTGTTNEQFF
TGTGCCAGCAGTTACTCGACTGGAACGACCAATGAGCAGTTCTTC
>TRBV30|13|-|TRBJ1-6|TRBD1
CAGRQGNNSPLHF
TGTGCCGGGAGACAGGGGAATAATTCACCCCTCCACTTT
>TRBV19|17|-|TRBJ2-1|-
CASSIRFAGSAYNEQFF
TGTGCCAGTAGTATCCGATTTGCGGGTTCAGCCTACAATGAGCAGTTCTTC
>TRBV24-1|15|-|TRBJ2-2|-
CATSDAGFRTGELFF
TGTGCCACCAGTGATGCAGGGTTTAGGACCGGGGAGCTGTTTTTT
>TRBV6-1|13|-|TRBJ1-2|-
CASSPGTLNGYTF
TGTGCCAGCAGCCCTGGGACTCTGAACGGCTACACCTTC
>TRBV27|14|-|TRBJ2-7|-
CASKLRDTNYEQYF
TGTGCCAGCAAGCTCCGGGACACAAACTACGAGCAGTACTTC
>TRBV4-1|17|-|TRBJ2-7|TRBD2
CASSLGTSGTLGYEQYF
TGCGCCAGCAGCCTCGGGACTAGCGGGACGCTCGGGTACGAGCAGTACTTC